Listed below are T cell receptor beta chains from one sample, sequenced in a study of T cell responses to AZD1222 COVID-19 vaccine. Some clones are missing from TCRdb's copy, which holds only in-frame ones; the method was immunoSEQ multiplex PCR. The data hold about 130,000 clones, with 70% to 90% observed a single time. Sequenced here: peripheral blood, sampled 28 days after the second AZD1222 dose. These receptors all come from an adult who received the AZD1222 COVID-19 vaccine. Each CDR3 is given with its conserved first and last residue.

TRBV2	TRBJ1-1	CASSQGQGGTEAFF
TRBV6-1	TRBJ1-1	CASSDQGMTTEAFF
TRBV20-1	TRBJ2-3	CSGRSTDTQYF
TRBV6-5	TRBJ1-3	CASRRQGAYTIYF
TRBV3-1/TRBV3-2	TRBJ1-2	CASSQERGFGYTF
TRBV5-1	TRBJ1-3	CASSLGQEGLTLSGNTIYF
TRBV29-1	TRBJ2-5	CSVGGHQETQYF
TRBV18	TRBJ1-4	CASSPPAGRTATNEKLFF
TRBV5-8	TRBJ2-7	CASRGYEQYF
TRBV6-5	TRBJ1-1	CASSLTGKGAEAFF
TRBV5-8	TRBJ1-5	CASSLAGSTGGYQPQHF
TRBV18	TRBJ1-2	CASSPGGARYGYTF
TRBV29-1	TRBJ2-7	CSVAGLAAYEQYF
TRBV14	TRBJ1-5	CASSLRQVYSNQPQHF
TRBV28	TRBJ1-2	CASSWRDYGYTF
TRBV9	TRBJ2-2	CASSRRVEGNTGELFF
TRBV18	TRBJ1-1	CASSPRTDEAFF
TRBV19	TRBJ2-3	CASSGGAGADTQYF
TRBV7-2	TRBJ1-1	CASSFRAGPLTEAFF
TRBV12-3/TRBV12-4	TRBJ1-6	CASSLVDSPLHF
TRBV10-3	TRBJ1-6	CAIRGDIYSPLHF
TRBV10-3	TRBJ1-1	CAIRGDTTKNTEAFF
TRBV30	TRBJ1-1	CAWKVMNTEAFF
TRBV29-1	TRBJ1-2	CSALGTGGWYGYTF
TRBV13	TRBJ2-5	CASSSQGTETQYF
TRBV20-1	TRBJ2-2	CSASFDTGELFF
TRBV27	TRBJ2-5	CASSPGRGLGVAQYF
TRBV18	TRBJ1-4	CASSLDRLATNEKLFF
TRBV5-1	TRBJ2-3	CASSLGGGSTDTQYF